The TCR beta chain under discussion was sequenced for a study of beta chain features in type 1 diabetes. At the level of the study: There were approximately 110,000,000 sorted cells examined across all samples. Regarding the study as a whole: Moderate yet significant TCRB CDR3 shortening was seen in Type 1 diabetes patients in all four CD4+ subsets. In comparison with healthy donors, patients had naive, central memory and Treg TCRB repertoires that appeared more similar.

CDR3 length: 13 amino acids. CDR1 is GTSNPN, CDR2 SVGIG, per germline (reference sequence). With 3 bases clipped from V and 7 bases from J, the junction kept 8 bases outside the gene matches. For this clone: Antigen specificity is unknown.

Each of the CD4+ naive, central memory, regulatory and stem cell-like memory populations was sorted via CD45RO/CCR7/CD25/CD127/CD95/CD27. cDNA synthesis used the whole RNA isolate, giving expressed TCRB sequences. Method: immunoSEQ multiplex PCR; TCRdb's copy keeps in-frame clones and lacks some. This sample has 250,000 to 300,000 clones, with approximately 25% found just once. The receptor was derived from a woman aged 30 to 39 with type 1 diabetes. Sequencing used naive CD4+ T cells from blood. The chain links TRBV30 to TRBJ2-5; 7 nucleotides line up with TRBD2. The CDR3 bases are TGTGCCTGGAGGGGCGGGAGCTTCGGGACCCAGTACTTC. Translation gives CAWRGGSFGTQYF.